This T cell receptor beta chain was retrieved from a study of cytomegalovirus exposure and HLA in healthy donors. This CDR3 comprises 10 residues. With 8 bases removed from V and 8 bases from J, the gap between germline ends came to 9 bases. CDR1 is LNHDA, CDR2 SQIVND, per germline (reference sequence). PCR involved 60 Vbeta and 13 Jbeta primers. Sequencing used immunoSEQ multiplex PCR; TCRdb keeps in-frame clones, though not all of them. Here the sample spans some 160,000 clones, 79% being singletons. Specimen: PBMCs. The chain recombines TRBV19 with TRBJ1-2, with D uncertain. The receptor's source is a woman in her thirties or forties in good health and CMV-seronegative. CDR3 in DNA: TGTGCCAGTTATGGGGAGGGCTACACCTTC. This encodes CASYGEGYTF. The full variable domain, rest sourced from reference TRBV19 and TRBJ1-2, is DGGITQSPKYLFRKEGQNVTLSCEQNLNHDAMYWYRQDPGQGLRLIYYSQIVNDFQKGDIAEGYSVSREKKESFPLTVTSAQKNPTAFYLCASYGEGYTFGSGTRLTVV.